Listed here are 21 T cell receptor beta chains from one sample, sequenced in a study of blood T cell repertoires in COVID-19. Profiled with immunoSEQ multiplex PCR; TCRdb holds only in-frame clones, not every one. The profile covers approximately 91,000 clones, with around 79% appearing a single time and about 10% taken by the ten largest. What was sequenced was peripheral blood. All receptors come from a woman aged 80 or over with acute or convalescent COVID-19.

The sample holds a few counts of this clone. In DNA form, the CDR3 reads TGTGCCAGCAGGGATACAGGGGGCGGGTTCTATGGCTACACCTTC. Translation gives CASRDTGGGFYGYTF. The chain employs TRBV2 and TRBJ1-2; 9 nucleotides agree with TRBD1. Germline values: CDR1 SNHLY, CDR2 FYNNEI. CDR3 length: 15 residues. V gave up 6 bases and J gave up 4 bases; unmatched junction bases: 9.

This clone was seen a handful of times. V and J are TRBV7-8 and TRBJ2-7; D is possibly TRBD2 (5 bases). Trimming cost V 5 bases and J 2 bases, with 16 bases left between them. CDR3 length equals 15 residues. CDR1 is SGHVS, CDR2 FQNEAQ, per germline. CDR3 protein: CASSASPAEPYEQYF. In DNA form, the CDR3 reads TGTGCCAGCAGCGCAAGCCCAGCGGAGCCCTACGAGCAGTACTTC.

The chain has TRBV5-1 and TRBJ2-3; 9 bases align to TRBD1. Losses at the gene ends were 4 bases for V and 2 bases for J; bases not matched to a gene: 5. CDR1 is SGHRS, CDR2 YFSETQ, per germline. The CDR3 covers 15 residues. The CDR3 sequence is CASSPGQGNTDTQYF. The CDR3 DNA is TGCGCCAGCAGCCCGGGACAGGGAAACACAGATACGCAGTATTTT.

For the CDR3, the DNA is TGTGCCAGCAGCTTTTCGGGAGTGGCAGATACGCAGTATTTT. Its protein product is CASSFSGVADTQYF. The V and J genes are TRBV5-6 and TRBJ2-3, with D possibly being TRBD2 (6 bases). This CDR3 spans 14 amino acids. Germline V lookup: CDR1 SGHDT, CDR2 YYEEEE. The V gene lost 2 bases and the J gene lost 4 bases, with 11 bases spanning the gap.

J is TRBJ1-2 and V is TRBV10-3, with 7 nucleotides matching TRBD1. CDR3 length equals 16 residues. From germline, CDR1 is ENHRY and CDR2 SYGVKD. The trim removed 8 bases at V and 7 bases at J, leaving 19 bases unmatched. This chain's CDR3 is CAIGPSWIGRGSGYTF. The CDR3 DNA reads TGTGCCATCGGCCCTTCATGGATCGGCAGGGGGTCTGGCTACACCTTC.

This clone was detected only once. The rearrangement joins TRBV7-6 to TRBJ2-7; D is uncertain. Germline-derived CDR1 and CDR2 are SGHVS and FNYEAQ. This CDR3 spans 12 amino acids. Deletions cut 5 bases from V and 7 bases from J, with 12 bases between. CDR3 nucleotide sequence: TGTGCCAGCAGCCCCGCCACATGGGAGCAGTACTTC. It codes for CASSPATWEQYF.

The J gene is TRBJ1-1, the V gene TRBV11-1; D not resolved. The V and J ends lost 1 base and 2 bases respectively, with 5 bases between them. The CDR3 spans 13 residues. Germline loops: CDR1 SGHAT, CDR2 FQDESV (reference sequence). The CDR3 reads CASSLDTNTEAFF. The DNA of the CDR3 is TGTGCCAGCAGCTTAGACACCAACACTGAAGCTTTCTTT.

The chain links TRBV5-1 to TRBJ2-7; 8 bases match TRBD1. Germline loops: CDR1 SGHRS, CDR2 YFSETQ. CDR3 length: 16 residues. V trimming: 4 bases; J trimming: 2 bases; junction bases outside the gene matches: 11. As DNA, the CDR3 is TGCGCCAGCAGCGTAGATATGGCGGACAGGGCCTACGAGCAGTACTTC. Translated: CASSVDMADRAYEQYF.

V gene TRBV27 combines with J gene TRBJ2-1; possible D gene TRBD2, 5 bases. The CDR3 spans 13 residues. Germline-derived CDR1 and CDR2 are MNHEY and SMNVEV (reference sequence). Trimming removed 6 bases at V and 3 bases at J, with 9 bases between. The CDR3 loop reads CASRFGDYNEQFF. The CDR3 bases are TGTGCCAGCAGATTCGGGGACTACAATGAGCAGTTCTTC.

J is TRBJ1-6 and V is TRBV2, with 7 positions matching TRBD1. This CDR3 has 12 residues. In germline, CDR1 is SNHLY, CDR2 FYNNEI. J lost 14 bases, V lost 7 bases, and 8 bases had no gene match. CDR3 bases: TGTGCCAGCACGACAGGGACCTTCACCCTCCACTTT. This gives the protein CASTTGTFTLHF.

V gene TRBV5-1 combines with J gene TRBJ2-7; no reliable D call. CDR1 is SGHRS, CDR2 YFSETQ, per germline. The CDR3 spans 13 residues. V lost 5 bases and J 0 bases, leaving 9 bases between the germline ends. The CDR3 nucleotides read TGCGCCAGCAGGGCGGTCAGCTCCTACGAGCAGTACTTC. Its translation is CASRAVSSYEQYF.

There are a few counts of this clone. This rearrangement joins TRBV4-2 to TRBJ2-7; 10 bases fit TRBD1. Per the germline V gene, CDR1 is LGHNA and CDR2 is YNFKEQ. V gave up 4 bases and J gave up 2 bases; unmatched junction bases: 2. This CDR3 spans 14 amino acids. CDR3 region: CASSRDRGPYEQYF. CDR3 DNA: TGTGCCAGCAGCCGGGACAGGGGCCCCTACGAGCAGTACTTC.

V and J are TRBV30 and TRBJ1-5; 8 nucleotides align to TRBD1. CDR3 length: 16 amino acids. V lost 5 bases to trimming and J lost 4 bases; unmatched junction nucleotides: 13. Germline V CDR1 and CDR2: GTSNPN, SVGIG (reference sequence). As DNA, the CDR3 is TGTGCCTGGGGCCCCGAGCAGGGGGCATCTAATCAGCCCCAGCATTTT. Its translation is CAWGPEQGASNQPQHF.

This rearrangement joins TRBV3-1 (or the pseudogene TRBV3-2) to TRBJ1-1; 7 nucleotides line up with TRBD1. Losses at the gene ends were 3 bases for V and 1 base for J; bases not matched to a gene: 2. The germline gives CDR1 LGHDT, CDR2 YNNKEL (reference sequence). The CDR3 is 14 residues long. In nucleotides, the CDR3 is TGTGCCAGCAGCCACCGGGACAGGAACACTGAAGCTTTCTTT. This codes for CASSHRDRNTEAFF.

V gene TRBV28 combines with J gene TRBJ1-2; 8 bases map to TRBD1. The germline gives CDR1 MDHEN, CDR2 SYDVKM. Losses at the gene ends were 7 bases for V and 4 bases for J; bases not matched to a gene: 17. The CDR3 runs to 17 residues. The CDR3 spells CASTPGTGPRGGYGYTF. In nucleotides, the CDR3 is TGTGCCAGCACCCCCGGGACAGGCCCGCGGGGTGGCTATGGCTACACCTTC.

The chain couples TRBV6-5 to TRBJ1-6; D gene ambiguous. The ends were cut back, 0 bases at V and 8 bases at J, with 14 bases in the middle. Germline V CDR1 and CDR2: MNHEY, SVGAGI. The length of the CDR3 is 16 residues. CDR3 protein: CASSYSITPGDSPLHF. CDR3 bases: TGTGCCAGCAGTTACTCGATTACCCCCGGGGATTCACCCCTCCACTTT.

The V gene is TRBV6-6, the J gene TRBJ1-4; 7 nucleotides match TRBD1. The CDR3 runs to 14 residues. Germline-derived CDR1 and CDR2 are MNHNY and SVGAGI (reference sequence). Trimming removed 6 bases from V and 8 bases from J; junction bases left unmatched: 9. The CDR3 nucleotides read TGTGCCAGCAGCCCTGGGCAGGGGGTAGAAAAACTGTTTTTT. The encoded protein is CASSPGQGVEKLFF.

This rearrangement joins TRBV11-1 to TRBJ2-3, with D possibly being TRBD2 (5 bases). The CDR3 extends over 13 amino acids. V was clipped by 3 bases and J by 7 bases, with 11 bases between them. The V gene's germline CDR1 is SGHAT and CDR2 FQDESV (reference sequence). The DNA of the CDR3 is TGTGCCAGCAGCTTCGGCCGGGAACATACGCAGTATTTT. It is translated as CASSFGREHTQYF.

This sequence joins TRBV5-1 and TRBJ1-2, with D possibly TRBD1 on 6 matching bases. The CDR3 totals 13 residues. Germline CDR1 SGHRS, CDR2 YFSETQ. Trimming cost V 0 bases and J 9 bases, with 12 bases left between them. CDR3 residues: CASSLGTGLSYTF. As DNA, the CDR3 is TGCGCCAGCAGCTTGGGCACAGGGCTTAGCTACACCTTC.

CDR3 amino acids: CASSLGQGANYGYTF. CDR3 coding DNA: TGCGCCAGCAGCTTAGGACAGGGGGCAAACTATGGCTACACCTTC. The chain joins TRBV5-1 to TRBJ1-2, with 11 bases fitting TRBD1. CDR1 is SGHRS, CDR2 YFSETQ, per germline. CDR3 size: 15 residues. With 2 bases clipped from V and 2 bases from J, the junction kept 2 bases outside the gene matches.

V and J are TRBV3-1 (or the pseudogene TRBV3-2) and TRBJ1-2; D unresolved. In germline, CDR1 is LGHDT, CDR2 YNNKEL (reference sequence). Trimming left V 4 bases short and J 4 bases short, with 4 bases between. The CDR3 is 11 residues long. The CDR3 here is CASSLGYGYTF. The DNA for the CDR3 is TGTGCCAGCAGCCTCGGCTATGGCTACACCTTC.